These T cell receptor beta chains were read from a single sample in a study of identical twins. TCRdb fed the 5' RACE reads into MiXCR, producing one record per CDR3 protein. The data hold about 1.7 million distinct CDR3 sequences, with less than 40% observed a single time. The sequencing input was cord blood. These receptor sequences come from a newborn girl in good health. Both conserved end residues are part of each CDR3. D genes are given only for firm matches. The listing skips clone size in some rows; elsewhere it reads once, few, many or a size class.

few,TRBV3-1,TRBJ2-7,-,CASSHHGRAQTLSYEQYF,TGTGCCAGCAGCCACCACGGTAGGGCTCAAACCCTCTCCTACGAGCAGTACTTC
few,TRBV20-1,TRBJ2-3,TRBD1,CSARSQGDTDTQYF,TGCAGTGCTAGGTCCCAGGGGGACACAGATACGCAGTATTTT
-,TRBV24-1,TRBJ2-1,TRBD1,CATSDPGTGGYNEQFF,TGTGCCACCAGTGACCCCGGGACAGGGGGCTACAATGAGCAGTTCTTC
-,TRBV25-1,TRBJ2-1,-,CASSDPGLPYNEQFF,TGTGCCAGCAGTGACCCGGGACTCCCGTACAATGAGCAGTTCTTC
many,TRBV5-1,TRBJ2-3,-,CASSLEAFTDTQYF,TGCGCCAGCAGCTTGGAGGCCTTCACAGATACGCAGTATTTT
-,TRBV27,TRBJ2-3,-,CAARQVYADTQYF,TGTGCCGCCCGACAGGTTTACGCAGATACGCAGTATTTT
-,TRBV20-1,TRBJ2-3,TRBD2,CSARDPGTSSDTQYF,TGCAGTGCTAGAGACCCAGGGACTAGCAGCGATACGCAGTATTTT
-,TRBV6-6,TRBJ1-1,-,CASSYGGAGAMNTEAFF,TGTGCCAGCAGTTACGGCGGGGCCGGGGCCATGAACACTGAAGCTTTCTTT
-,TRBV25-1,TRBJ2-5,TRBD2,CVSSEPSGGETQYF,TGTGTCAGCAGTGAGCCTAGCGGGGGGGAGACCCAGTACTTC
-,TRBV29-1,TRBJ1-1,-,CSVNLGQAPNEAFF,TGCAGCGTTAATCTGGGCCAGGCCCCTAATGAAGCTTTCTTT
many,TRBV20-1,TRBJ2-1,TRBD2,CSAVRLAGGDNEQFF,TGCAGTGCTGTCCGACTAGCGGGAGGCGACAATGAGCAGTTCTTC
few,TRBV5-4,TRBJ2-7,-,CASSFSGTQIYEQYF,TGTGCCAGCAGCTTCTCCGGGACACAAATCTACGAGCAGTACTTC